Listed below are T cell receptor beta chains from one sample, sequenced in a study of cytomegalovirus exposure and HLA in healthy donors. Clones were sequenced by immunoSEQ multiplex PCR, and TCRdb holds only the in-frame ones, with some missing. The sample has over 100,000 clones; around nine tenths are singletons. Sequencing used PBMCs. The receptors were gathered from a young woman in good health and CMV-seronegative. CDR3s include the opening cysteine and the closing phenylalanine or tryptophan. Fields, in order: CDR3 length, J gene, V gene, CDR3 protein.

15 TRBJ2-7 TRBV11-1 CASSYPGLSPYEQYF
15 TRBJ1-5 TRBV6-1 CASRKTGSGNQPQHF
14 TRBJ2-1 TRBV30 CALGLTGLWNEQFF
11 TRBJ2-3 TRBV2 CASFSTDTQYF
19 TRBJ2-7 TRBV18 CASSPLDSTSRGYSYEQYF
14 TRBJ1-5 TRBV5-6 CASSLGAENQPQHF
15 TRBJ2-5 TRBV27 CASSLGTSGKETQYF
15 TRBJ1-2 TRBV4-1 CASGQGARGIYGYTF
14 TRBJ1-2 TRBV9 CASSFRQGHYGYTF
15 TRBJ1-3 TRBV4-3 CASSQGGGSGNTIYF
15 TRBJ2-7 TRBV2 CARSGPKRGSYEQYF
13 TRBJ2-7 TRBV5-5 CASSFPGGDEQYF
12 TRBJ2-2 TRBV30 CAWIRGTGELFF
13 TRBJ1-2 TRBV30 CAWSRDRGYGYTF
14 TRBJ2-7 TRBV7-6 CASSPSDSAYEQYF
16 TRBJ2-7 TRBV28 CASSVPGGHTPYEQYF
14 TRBJ1-1 TRBV19 CASSIRQGWAEAFF
11 TRBJ1-2 TRBV7-9 CASSYGQADHF
14 TRBJ2-5 TRBV13 CASLLGTGEETQYF
13 TRBJ2-7 TRBV6-5 CASSRTDSYEQYF
15 TRBJ2-5 TRBV25-1 CASSGLATYQETQYF
16 TRBJ1-1 TRBV2 CASMRGGGGWDTEAFF
12 TRBJ1-4 TRBV2 CASRTGIEKLFF
15 TRBJ1-6 TRBV6-5 CASSYSSDRVSPLHF
13 TRBJ2-7 TRBV27 CASSLRTPAEQYF
15 TRBJ2-7 TRBV7-9 CASSPTSGSRYEQYF
13 TRBJ2-3 TRBV7-2 CASSLAQVETQYF
15 TRBJ2-1 TRBV2 CASSDGGGIYNEQFF